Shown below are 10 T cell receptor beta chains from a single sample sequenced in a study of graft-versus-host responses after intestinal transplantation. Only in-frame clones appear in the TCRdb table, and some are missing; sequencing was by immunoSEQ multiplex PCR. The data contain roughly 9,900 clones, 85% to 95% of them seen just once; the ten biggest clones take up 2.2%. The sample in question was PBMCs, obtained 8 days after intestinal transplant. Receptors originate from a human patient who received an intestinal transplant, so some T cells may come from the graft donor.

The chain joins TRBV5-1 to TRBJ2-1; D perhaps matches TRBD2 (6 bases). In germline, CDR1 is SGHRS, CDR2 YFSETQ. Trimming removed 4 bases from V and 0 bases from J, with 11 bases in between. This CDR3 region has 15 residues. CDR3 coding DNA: TGCGCCAGCAGCGGTAGCGGAAGCTCCTACAATGAGCAGTTCTTC. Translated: CASSGSGSSYNEQFF.

CDR3 bases: TGTGCCAGCACCGACAGGGGAGAGACCCAGTACTTC. The encoded protein is CASTDRGETQYF. This chain links TRBV7-9 with TRBJ2-5; 8 bases align to TRBD1. The ends lost 7 bases at V and 4 bases at J; junction bases unmatched: 2. This CDR3 has 12 residues. The germline CDR1 and CDR2 sequences are SEHNR and FQNEAQ (reference sequence).

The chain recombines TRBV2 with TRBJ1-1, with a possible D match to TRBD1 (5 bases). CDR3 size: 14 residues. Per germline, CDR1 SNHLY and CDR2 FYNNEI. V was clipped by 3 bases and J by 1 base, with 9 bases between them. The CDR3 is CASSEWGWNTEAFF. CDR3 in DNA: TGTGCCAGCAGTGAGTGGGGGTGGAACACTGAAGCTTTCTTT.

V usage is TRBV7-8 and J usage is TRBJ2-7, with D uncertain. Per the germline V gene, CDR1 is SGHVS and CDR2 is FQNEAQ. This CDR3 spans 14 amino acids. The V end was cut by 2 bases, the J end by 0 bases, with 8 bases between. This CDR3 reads CASSLSSSSYEQYF. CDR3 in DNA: TGTGCCAGCAGCTTAAGCTCCAGCTCCTACGAGCAGTACTTC.

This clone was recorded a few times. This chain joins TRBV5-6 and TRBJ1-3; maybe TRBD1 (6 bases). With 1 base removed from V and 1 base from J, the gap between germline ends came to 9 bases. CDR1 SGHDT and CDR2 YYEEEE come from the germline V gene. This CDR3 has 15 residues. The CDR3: CASSLRGGSGNTIYF. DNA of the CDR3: TGTGCCAGCAGCTTGAGGGGGGGATCTGGAAACACCATATATTTT.

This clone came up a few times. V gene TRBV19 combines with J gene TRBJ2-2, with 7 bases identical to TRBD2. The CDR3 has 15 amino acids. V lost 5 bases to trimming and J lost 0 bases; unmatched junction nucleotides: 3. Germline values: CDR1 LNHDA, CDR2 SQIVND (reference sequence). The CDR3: CASSGLAANTGELFF. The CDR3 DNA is TGTGCCAGTAGTGGGCTAGCGGCGAACACCGGGGAGCTGTTTTTT.

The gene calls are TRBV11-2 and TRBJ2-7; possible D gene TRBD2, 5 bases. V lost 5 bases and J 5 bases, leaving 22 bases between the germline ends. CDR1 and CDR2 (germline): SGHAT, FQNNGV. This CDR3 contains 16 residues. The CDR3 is CASSRGSSLSINEQYF. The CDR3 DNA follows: TGTGCCAGCAGCCGTGGGTCTAGCTTAAGTATAAACGAGCAGTACTTC.

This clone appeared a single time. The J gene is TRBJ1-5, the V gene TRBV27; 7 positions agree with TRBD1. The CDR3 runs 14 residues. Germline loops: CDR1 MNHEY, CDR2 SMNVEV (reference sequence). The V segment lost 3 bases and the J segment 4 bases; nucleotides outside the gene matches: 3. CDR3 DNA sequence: TGTGCCAGCAGTTTGACAGGGCCAAATCAGCCCCAGCATTTT. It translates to CASSLTGPNQPQHF.

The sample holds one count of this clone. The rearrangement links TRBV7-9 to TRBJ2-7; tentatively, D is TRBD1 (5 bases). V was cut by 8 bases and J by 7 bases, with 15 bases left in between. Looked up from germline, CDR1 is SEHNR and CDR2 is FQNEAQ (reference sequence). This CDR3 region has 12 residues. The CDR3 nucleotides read TGTGCCAGCGGCTCCAAGGGGCAAGAGCAGTACTTC. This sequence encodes CASGSKGQEQYF.

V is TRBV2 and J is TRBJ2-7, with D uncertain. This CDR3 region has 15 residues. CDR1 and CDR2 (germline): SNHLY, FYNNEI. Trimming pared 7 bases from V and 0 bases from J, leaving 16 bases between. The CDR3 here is CASTEIRSSSYEQYF. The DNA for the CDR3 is TGTGCCAGCACCGAGATACGTTCCAGCTCCTACGAGCAGTACTTC.